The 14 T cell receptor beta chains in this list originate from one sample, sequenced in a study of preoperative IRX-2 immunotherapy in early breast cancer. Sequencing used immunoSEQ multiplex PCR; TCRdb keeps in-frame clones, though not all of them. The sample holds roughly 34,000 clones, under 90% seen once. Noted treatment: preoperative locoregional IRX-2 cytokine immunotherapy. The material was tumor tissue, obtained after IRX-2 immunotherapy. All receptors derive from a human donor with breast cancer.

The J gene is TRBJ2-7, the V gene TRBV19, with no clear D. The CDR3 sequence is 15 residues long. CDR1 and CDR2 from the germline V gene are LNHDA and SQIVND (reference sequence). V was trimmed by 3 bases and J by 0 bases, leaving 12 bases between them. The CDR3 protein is CASSMRPRSSYEQYF. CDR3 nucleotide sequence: TGTGCCAGTAGTATGAGGCCCCGGAGCTCCTACGAGCAGTACTTC.

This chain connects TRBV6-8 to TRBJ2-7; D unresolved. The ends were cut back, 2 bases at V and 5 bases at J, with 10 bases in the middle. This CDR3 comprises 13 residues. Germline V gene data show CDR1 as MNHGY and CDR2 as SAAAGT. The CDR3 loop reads CASSYLGYHEQYV. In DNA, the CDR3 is TGTGCCAGCAGTTACCTAGGGTACCACGAGCAGTACGTC.

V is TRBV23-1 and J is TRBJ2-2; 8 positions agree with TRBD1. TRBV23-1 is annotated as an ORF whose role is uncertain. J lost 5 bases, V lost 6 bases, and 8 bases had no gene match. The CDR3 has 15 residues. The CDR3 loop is CASSGDRGGTGELFF. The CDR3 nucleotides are TGCGCCAGCAGCGGAGACAGGGGCGGGACCGGGGAGCTGTTTTTT.

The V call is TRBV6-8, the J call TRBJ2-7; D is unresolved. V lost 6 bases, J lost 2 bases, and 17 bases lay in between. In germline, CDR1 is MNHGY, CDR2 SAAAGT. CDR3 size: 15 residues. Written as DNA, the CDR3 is TGTGCCAGCAGCCCAGCTGCGCGAGCCCCCTACGAGCAGTACGTC. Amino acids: CASSPAARAPYEQYV.

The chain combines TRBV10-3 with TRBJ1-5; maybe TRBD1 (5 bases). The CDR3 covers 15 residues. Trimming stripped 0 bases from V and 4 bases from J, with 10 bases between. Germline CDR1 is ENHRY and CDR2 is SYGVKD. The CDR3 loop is CAISESGRGNQPQHF. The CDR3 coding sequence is TGTGCCATCAGTGAGTCTGGTCGGGGGAATCAGCCCCAGCATTTT.

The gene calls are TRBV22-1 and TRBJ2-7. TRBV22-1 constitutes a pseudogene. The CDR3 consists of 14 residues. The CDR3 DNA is TGTGCCAGCAGTTCCAGGCCAAAGCACTACGAGCAGTACGTC. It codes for CASSSRPKHYEQYV.

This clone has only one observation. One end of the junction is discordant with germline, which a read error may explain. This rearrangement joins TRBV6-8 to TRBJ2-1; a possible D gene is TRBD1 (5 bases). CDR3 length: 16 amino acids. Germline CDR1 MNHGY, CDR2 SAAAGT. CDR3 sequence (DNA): TGTGCCAACAAAATCACCCAGGGCAGCTCCTACAATGAGCAATTCTTC. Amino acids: CANKITQGSSYNEQFF.

CDR3 DNA: TGTGCCAGCAGCCCCCCGGGCACCTTGAACACTGAAGCTTTCTTT. It is translated as CASSPPGTLNTEAFF. V is TRBV7-6 and J is TRBJ1-1; D is ambiguous. Germline CDR1 and CDR2: SGHVS and FNYEAQ. V was shortened by 5 bases and J by 0 bases, with 13 bases between the two germline ends. CDR3 length: 15 amino acids.

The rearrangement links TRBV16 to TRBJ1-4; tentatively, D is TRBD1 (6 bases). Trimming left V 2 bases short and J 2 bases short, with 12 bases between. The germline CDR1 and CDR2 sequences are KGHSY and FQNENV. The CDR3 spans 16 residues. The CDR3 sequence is CASSQGTPGTNEKLFF. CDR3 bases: TGTGCCAGCAGCCAAGGGACACCAGGGACTAATGAAAAACTGTTTTTT.

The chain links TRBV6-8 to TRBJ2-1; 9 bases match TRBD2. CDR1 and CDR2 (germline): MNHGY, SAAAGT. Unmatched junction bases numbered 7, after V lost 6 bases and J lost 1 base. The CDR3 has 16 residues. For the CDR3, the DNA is TGTGCCAGCAGAAAGGGAGCGGGAGGTTCCTACAATGAGCAGTTCTTC. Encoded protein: CASRKGAGGSYNEQFF.

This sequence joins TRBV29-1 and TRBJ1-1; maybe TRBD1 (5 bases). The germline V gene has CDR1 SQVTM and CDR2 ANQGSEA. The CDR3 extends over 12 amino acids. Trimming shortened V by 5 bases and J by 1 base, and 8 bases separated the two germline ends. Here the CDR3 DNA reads TGCAGCGTTTCGACAGAGAACACTGAAGCTTTCTTT. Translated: CSVSTENTEAFF.

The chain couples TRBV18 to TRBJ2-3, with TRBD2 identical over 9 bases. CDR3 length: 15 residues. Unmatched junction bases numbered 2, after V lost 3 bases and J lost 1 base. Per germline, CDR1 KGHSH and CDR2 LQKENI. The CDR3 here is CASSPRGGRTDTQYF. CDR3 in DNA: TGTGCCAGCTCACCGCGGGGGGGCCGCACAGATACGCAGTATTTT.

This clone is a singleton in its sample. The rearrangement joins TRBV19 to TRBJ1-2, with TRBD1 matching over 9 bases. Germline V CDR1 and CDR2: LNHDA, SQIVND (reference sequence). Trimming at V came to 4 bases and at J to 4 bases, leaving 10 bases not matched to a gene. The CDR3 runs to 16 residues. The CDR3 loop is CASSKPPGQGSYGYTF. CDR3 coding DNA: TGTGCCAGTAGTAAACCGCCGGGACAGGGCAGCTATGGCTACACCTTC.

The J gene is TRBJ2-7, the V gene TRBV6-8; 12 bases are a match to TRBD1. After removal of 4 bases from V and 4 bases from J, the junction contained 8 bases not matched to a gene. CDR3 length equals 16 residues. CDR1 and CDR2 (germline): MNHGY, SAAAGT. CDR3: CASSSPGQGAGYEQYV. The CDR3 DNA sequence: TGTGCCAGCAGTTCACCGGGACAGGGGGCTGGATACGAGCAGTACGTC.